A single sample is the source of the 8 T cell receptor beta chains below, sequenced in a study of identical twins (dated by TCRdb to the mid-2010s). Library preparation used 5' RACE. The instrument given in TCRdb is Illumina HiSeq 2000. TCRdb itself trimmed the public reads at Q25 with fastp, ran MiXCR and retained productive beta chains. Every entry covers one CDR3 protein and lists the most common genes and DNA from its rows. The sample table shows 690,000 or so distinct CDR3 sequences, and less than 10% are seen once. 0.75% to 1% of the sample belongs to the ten largest clones. The sample was also reused in another study, on yellow fever vaccine responses in identical twins.

Sequenced material: PBMCs. All receptors derive from a woman between 18 and 30 years old in good health.

The V gene is TRBV19, the J gene TRBJ2-1; 9 nucleotides align to TRBD2. Trimming at V came to 5 bases and at J to 4 bases, leaving 6 bases not matched to a gene. Germline CDR1 reads LNHDA; CDR2 reads SQIVND (reference sequence). The CDR3 runs to 15 residues. This chain's CDR3 is CASSFLAGLYNEQFF. CDR3 nucleotide sequence: TGTGCCAGTAGTTTTCTAGCGGGGTTATACAATGAGCAGTTCTTC.

This clonotype has ten or more counts. The gene calls are TRBV5-6 and TRBJ2-3; D remains unclear. The germline gives CDR1 SGHDT, CDR2 YYEEEE. The CDR3 extends over 13 amino acids. Trimming left V 0 bases short and J 6 bases short, with 8 bases between. This CDR3 is CASSLGVRDTQYF. CDR3 sequence (DNA): TGTGCCAGCAGCTTGGGAGTTCGGGATACGCAGTATTTT.

This clonotype turned up a few times. V and J are TRBV12-3 or TRBV12-4 and TRBJ1-6; no firm D call. The CDR3 totals 14 residues. V shed 3 bases and J shed 5 bases, with 8 bases lying between them. Here the CDR3 reads CASSFSTNNSPLHF. CDR3 DNA: TGTGCCAGCAGTTTTAGTACTAATAATTCACCCCTCCACTTT.

This clonotype showed up just a few times. The J gene is TRBJ1-1, the V gene TRBV12-3 or TRBV12-4, with 9 bases identical to TRBD1. This CDR3 region has 16 residues. Trimming removed 3 bases from V and 5 bases from J; junction bases left unmatched: 10. The CDR3 sequence is CASSFRTGGAGTEAFF. CDR3 coding DNA: TGTGCCAGCAGTTTCCGAACAGGGGGCGCTGGGACTGAAGCTTTCTTT.

On this clonotype: At one end, the junction sequence differs from germline, possibly due to a read error. CDR3 in amino acids: CSIQAGGGNVQFF. CDR3 in DNA: TGCAGCATTCAAGCGGGAGGGGGCAATGTGCAGTTCTTC. This chain links TRBV20-1 with TRBJ2-1, with 10 bases fitting TRBD2. The CDR3 totals 13 residues. Germline V gene lookup returns CDR1 DFQATT and CDR2 SNEGSKA (reference sequence).

J is TRBJ2-5 and V is TRBV15, with 7 positions matching TRBD1. Germline-derived CDR1 and CDR2 are LNHNV and YYDKDF (reference sequence). The CDR3 totals 16 residues. The V gene end was trimmed by 3 bases and the J gene end by 5 bases; junction bases not matched to a gene: 12. The CDR3 coding sequence is TGTGCCACCAGCAGCCGGGACAGCCCAGCCGGGGAGACCCAGTACTTC. Residues: CATSSRDSPAGETQYF.

This sequence joins TRBV13 and TRBJ1-1; 8 bases line up with TRBD1. In germline, CDR1 is PRHDT, CDR2 FYEKMQ (reference sequence). The CDR3 runs to 12 residues. Trimming took 3 bases from V and 8 from J; bases not matched to a gene: 2. CDR3 in DNA: TGTGCCAGCAGCTTCGGACAGGGAGAAGCTTTCTTT. It yields the protein CASSFGQGEAFF.

Note on this clonotype: This clone may be a read error of a much larger clone one base away. The rearrangement links TRBV4-3 to TRBJ1-2; maybe TRBD1 (5 bases). Germline V CDR1 and CDR2: LGHNA, YSLEER. This CDR3 is built from 14 residues. V lost 4 bases and J 2 bases, leaving 11 bases between the germline ends. The CDR3 DNA follows: TGCGCCAGCAGCCGAGATGGGGACAACTATGGCTACACCTTC. It is translated as CASSRDGDNYGYTF.